This TCR beta chain was profiled in a study of blood T cell repertoires in COVID-19 (dated by TCRdb to the early 2020s). For the wider study: Samples from collaborators originated in the United States, Italy and Spain and spanned both the acute and convalescent phases of COVID-19. The prospective study material was composed of cDNA or gDNA derived from T cells, B-cell-depleted T cells, or PBMCs. The repertoires were made available in a free public database intended to serve as a resource for research on the immune response to SARS-CoV-2. Samples were obtained from the ongoing ImmuneRACE study (first 160 participants) and from some 1,200 subjects provided by 6 global collaborators. HLA class I and class II types, where available, came from metadata supplied by the sample provider rather than from assay-based typing. The sample metadata nearly always contained a de-identified subject ID, COVID-19 status, age in years and sex. The dataset comprised deeply sampled blood TCRbeta repertoires from subjects exposed to, actively infected with, or recovered from COVID-19. Here is what the overall study found, with its caveats: How much clinical and demographic metadata was included differed by source and by participant, and the metadata was provided uncurated.

Participants in the prospective study were enrolled through a virtual design, were aged roughly 18 to 90 years, and lived in roughly 24 United States geographic areas. To assign participants to cohorts, the prospective study relied on clinical history that participants themselves reported in a screening survey and a study questionnaire. A participant counted as exposed if, within 2 weeks of entering the study, that participant had been in contact with someone who had a PCR-confirmed or clinician-diagnosed COVID-19 case. Each participant in the prospective study had whole blood, serum and a nasopharyngeal or oropharyngeal swab collected by mobile phlebotomists. Prospective study participants could optionally give additional blood draws and questionnaires over an approximately two-month period. Blood samples from the prospective study were shipped frozen or at room temperature prior to DNA extraction.

A remark on this clone: What this receptor recognizes is not known. No much larger clone exists at a distance of one base, and base qualities are not known.

TCRbeta CDR3 regions were amplified from genomic DNA by means of the immunoSEQ Assay, a bias-controlled multiplex PCR. Concerning the study's data processing: Within the assay, amplification of reference gene primers was used to estimate how many nucleated cells each sample contained. Sequence reads were collapsed and filtered to measure the absolute abundance of every unique TCRbeta CDR3 rearrangement. For each sample, productive Simpson clonality was calculated as the square root of Simpson's diversity index over productive rearrangements. This immuneACCESS table, as held by TCRdb, lists in-frame sequences with V and J called but not all clones. Of the missing ones, under half trace to an unresolved V gene in checked studies; the others have no known cause. Clone size and the V and J calls come from that table; the DNA yielded D and trimming. The sample table contains 180,000 or so clones; only one count was recorded for 80% of them. Roughly an eighth of the sample rests with the top ten.

The clonotype comes from a man in his fifties or sixties who had been exposed to COVID-19. Sequences were obtained from PBMCs or T cells enriched from blood (not recorded which).

The sequenced DNA: TGTGCCAGCAGCGTCACTAGCGGGAGATCTCCCCACGAGCAGTACTTC. This yields the protein CASSVTSGRSPHEQYF. The sequence links TRBV9 to TRBJ2-7, with 11 middle bases fitting TRBD2. V lost 2 bases and J lost 5 bases, and the count of bases not matched to a germline gene is 9. Based on the germline V gene, the CDR1 and CDR2 sequences are SGDLS and YYNGEE. The CDR3 contains 16 residues, cysteine and phenylalanine counted. The DNA shown is the 48-base CDR3, in frame from base 1.